Detailed here is one T cell receptor (beta chain). Its target is not known. The source of the sample is a study of cytomegalovirus exposure and HLA in healthy donors. Study in general: Membership in the Caucasian-associated ancestry cluster was found for around four fifths of roughly 360 genotyped donors. Study-wide findings and caveats: High sensitivity and specificity were reportedly achieved when the classifier diagnosed cytomegalovirus status.

The V gene lost 8 bases and the J gene lost 7 bases, with 11 bases spanning the gap. In germline, CDR1 is MNHEY, CDR2 SVGAGI. This CDR3 is built from 12 residues. The study ran its PCR with 60 Vbeta and 13 Jbeta primers. TCRdb's table, derived via immunoSEQ multiplex PCR, lists solely in-frame clones and lacks some. This sample yields around 150,000 clones, of which 79% are seen a single time; about 2% belongs to the top ten. The clonotype originates from a man between 40 and 49 years old in good health and CMV-seronegative. Material for sequencing was PBMCs. The V gene is TRBV6-5, the J gene TRBJ1-4; tentative D call: TRBD1 (5 bases). CDR3 DNA sequence: TGTGCCAGCCTGGGGACTGGTGAAAAACTGTTTTTT. Protein product: CASLGTGEKLFF.